This T cell receptor beta chain originates from a study of T cells in Graves' hyperthyroidism and ophthalmopathy. Whole-study context: Sampling of peripheral blood happened at initial diagnosis, prior to any treatment. Regarding the study as a whole: A model built on 13 V-J features separated ophthalmopathy from stable hyperthyroidism. Ophthalmopathy onset followed model prediction by a median roughly 6.5 months.

Germline lookup yields CDR1 SGDLS and CDR2 YYNGEE. CDR3 length: 14 amino acids. V was trimmed by 0 bases and J by 4 bases, leaving 10 bases between them. Amplified TCR beta CDR3 regions derived from RNA transcripts. The study used the HTBI primer set for a first-round RT-PCR of the TCR CDR3. Each CDR3 protein is one row after TCRdb ran MiXCR on the multiplex PCR reads. This sample carries around 530,000 distinct CDR3 sequences, over 15% of them seen once, and the ten largest clones take 17%. Uncontrolled infection, other autoimmune disease, pregnancy or lactation excluded patients. A word on this clonotype: What it binds is unknown.

Material: blood. The receptor was isolated from a woman between 18 and 29 years old with Graves' ophthalmopathy. J is TRBJ1-1 and V is TRBV9; possible D gene TRBD1, 6 bases. CDR3 bases: TGTGCCAGCAGCGTAGAGGACAGCGTCACTGAAGCTTTCTTT. Protein sequence: CASSVEDSVTEAFF.